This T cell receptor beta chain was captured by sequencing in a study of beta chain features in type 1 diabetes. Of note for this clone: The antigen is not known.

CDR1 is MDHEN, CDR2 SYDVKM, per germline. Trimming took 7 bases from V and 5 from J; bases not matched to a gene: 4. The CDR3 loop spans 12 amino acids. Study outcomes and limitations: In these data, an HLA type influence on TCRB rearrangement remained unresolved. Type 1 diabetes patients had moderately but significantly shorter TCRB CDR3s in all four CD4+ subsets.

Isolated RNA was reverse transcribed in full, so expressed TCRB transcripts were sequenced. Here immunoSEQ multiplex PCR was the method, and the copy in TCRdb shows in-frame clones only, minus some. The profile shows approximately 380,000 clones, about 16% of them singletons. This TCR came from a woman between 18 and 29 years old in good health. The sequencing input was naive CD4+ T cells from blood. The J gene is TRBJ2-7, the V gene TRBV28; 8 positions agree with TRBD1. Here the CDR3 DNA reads TGTGCCAGCAAAACAGGGGGGCACGAGCAGTACTTC. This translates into CASKTGGHEQYF. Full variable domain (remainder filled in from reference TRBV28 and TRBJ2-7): DVKVTQSSRYLVKRTGEKVFLECVQDMDHENMFWYRQDPGLGLRLIYFSYDVKMKEKGDIPEGYSVSREKKERFSLILESASTNQTSMYLCASKTGGHEQYFGPGTRLTVT.